The entry below describes one T cell receptor beta chain. Antigen unknown. This sample is drawn from a study of CD4 T cells in relation to SARS-CoV-2 and coronaviruses. In the study overall: PBMCs were cultured with antigen for roughly 10 days before TCR beta sequencing. Study conclusions and caveats: No crossreactivity against non-spike viral proteins was tested here.

Only in-frame clones appear in the TCRdb table, and some are missing; sequencing was by immunoSEQ multiplex PCR. The sample holds about 19,000 clones, 75% to 85% seen once. Trimming left V 5 bases short and J 3 bases short, with 23 bases between. The germline gives CDR1 SEHNR, CDR2 FQNEAQ (reference sequence). CDR3 length: 17 amino acids. CD4+ T cells from unexposed donors were obtained before the COVID-19 pandemic (2011-2018). CD4+ T cells were isolated from the cells after more than nine days of culture. Cells permitting, SARS-CoV-2 S/N and four cold-coronavirus spikes were tested on unexposed-donor CD4+ T cells. Half the medium was replaced with IL-2 medium on days 3 and 7.

This receptor was identified in a human donor in good health. Sequencing was performed on CD4+ T cells from PBMCs, cultured in vitro. The chain uses TRBV7-9 and TRBJ2-7; D is tentatively TRBD1 or TRBD2 (5 bases each). The CDR3 loop reads CASSRAPLGTSFYEQYF. CDR3 DNA: TGTGCCAGCAGCCGCGCTCCCCTAGGGACCAGTTTCTACGAGCAGTACTTC.